This TCR beta chain was identified in a study of beta chain features in type 1 diabetes (dated by TCRdb to 2016 to 2019). For context, the study as a whole: No differences in mean age, gender distribution, total cell number or subset yield were found between patients and healthy donors. A total of 85 million to 140 million sorted cells were examined across all samples, and the number of cells per subset was strongly correlated with RNA yield. Regulatory and stem cell-like memory subsets were isolated from only 8 patients and roughly eight healthy donors, whereas naive and central memory subsets came from all 28 donors. In the study, TCRB repertoires of sorted circulating CD4+ T cell subsets from recently diagnosed type 1 diabetes patients were compared with those of matched healthy donors.

All of the isolated RNA was reverse transcribed with the High Capacity cDNA Reverse Transcription Kit, so expressed TCRB transcripts were sequenced. Deep immunoSEQ sequencing was performed on naive, central memory and regulatory T cell samples, with an average of roughly 3.5 million total reads per sample. Sorted cells were lysed in RLT buffer and RNA was extracted with DNase-treated RNeasy Micro or Mini kits, depending on cell number. Each cell subset was processed separately to prevent cross-contamination, with patient and healthy donor samples processed together. The immunoSEQ multiplex PCR was used to amplify TCRB sequences from cDNA, yielding 87-bp fragments that span the CDR3 region. Sequencing of the amplicons was performed on the Illumina HiSeq platform. For the original study's pipeline: Synthetic template baselines were used to correct PCR bias computationally, reads within Hamming distance 2 were collapsed, and singletons that could not be merged were discarded. Reads were aligned against IMGT to assign V, D and J genes, CDR3 length and insertions or deletions at six rearrangement sites. Clonotype counts were normalized to sorted cell number within each subset before computing true diversity and Gini coefficients with the tcR R package. Repertoire sharing was quantified using the overlap coefficient calculated on TCRB nucleotide sequences. As a proxy for the pre-selection repertoire, out-of-frame TCRB sequences from naive cells were analyzed. TCRdb holds this immuneACCESS table with in-frame rearrangements only. Some clones are missing; in checked studies, unresolved V genes explain under half, and the rest has no known cause. The D gene and trimming were derived from the DNA, and the V and J assignments and clone size from that table. For this sample the table gives about 450,000 clones, of which roughly an eighth were detected only once. Together, the top ten hold over 0.035% of the sample.

A single peripheral blood draw of around 0.11 L on average was collected from each donor into heparinised tubes. Naive, central memory, regulatory and stem cell-like memory CD4+ T cells were sorted on a BD FACSAria II using a panel including CD45RO, CCR7, CD25, CD127, CD95 and CD27. All sorted populations exceeded 98% purity. PBMCs were isolated right away by Lymphoprep density gradient centrifugation and were stained directly, without culture. So that batch effects would be minimized, each experiment stained and sorted samples in pairs, pairing one healthy donor with one patient. Germline trimming: 6 bases from V, 6 bases from J; junction bases outside gene matches: 10. Via the germline V gene, CDR1 is MNHEY and CDR2 SVGAGI. Including the terminal cysteine and phenylalanine, the CDR3 comprises 15 residues. Only the CDR3 region is kept as DNA, spanning 45 bases read in frame from base 1. The research as a whole found: A moderate but significant shortening of TCRB CDR3 length was observed in type 1 diabetes patients in all four CD4+ subsets. PCR may preferentially amplify shorter templates, but because patient and control samples were amplified and corrected together, any resulting skew would affect both groups equally. Because the HLA sub-analyses included only small numbers of individuals, any influence of HLA type on TCRB rearrangement was left unresolved. Naive, central memory and regulatory TCRB repertoires appeared more similar among patients than among healthy donors. Because cDNA rather than genomic DNA was sequenced, highly expressing activated cells could have been over-represented, although no difference in activation and CD3 levels was found between groups. At VDJ recombination sites, patients with type 1 diabetes made fewer insertions and deleted more nucleotides, a pattern implying thymic rearrangement abnormalities.

Comments on this clone: Its antigen is not yet known. It has no much larger one-base neighbor in the sample; base qualities were not kept.

This chain is built from TRBV6-5 and TRBJ1-5; TRBD1 matches 8 bases in the middle. The sample was naive CD4+ T cells from blood. In light of the paper, this sample's cell subset or site label describes: true naive CD4+ T cells. The TCR comes from a woman younger than 35 in good health. The sequenced DNA: TGTGCCAGCAGATCAACCTCAGGGGGCACTCAGCCCCAGCATTTT. It translates as CASRSTSGGTQPQHF.